This record covers a single T cell receptor (beta chain). This entry belongs to a study of technical replicates of blood from a handful of donors. Here immunoSEQ multiplex PCR was the method, and the copy in TCRdb shows in-frame clones only, minus some. The table has tens of thousands of clones, 95% seen once. The clonotype was recovered from a human donor in good health. Sequenced sample: T cells isolated from PBMCs.

The CDR3 DNA follows: TGTGCCAGCAGTTTTACCGGTTACACGGGGACCGGGGAGCTGTTTTTT. It encodes CASSFTGYTGTGELFF. The J gene is TRBJ2-2, the V gene TRBV28; D might be TRBD2 (5 bases). V shed 3 bases and J shed 5 bases, with 16 bases lying between them. The CDR3 sequence is 16 residues long. Germline V CDR1 and CDR2: MDHEN, SYDVKM.